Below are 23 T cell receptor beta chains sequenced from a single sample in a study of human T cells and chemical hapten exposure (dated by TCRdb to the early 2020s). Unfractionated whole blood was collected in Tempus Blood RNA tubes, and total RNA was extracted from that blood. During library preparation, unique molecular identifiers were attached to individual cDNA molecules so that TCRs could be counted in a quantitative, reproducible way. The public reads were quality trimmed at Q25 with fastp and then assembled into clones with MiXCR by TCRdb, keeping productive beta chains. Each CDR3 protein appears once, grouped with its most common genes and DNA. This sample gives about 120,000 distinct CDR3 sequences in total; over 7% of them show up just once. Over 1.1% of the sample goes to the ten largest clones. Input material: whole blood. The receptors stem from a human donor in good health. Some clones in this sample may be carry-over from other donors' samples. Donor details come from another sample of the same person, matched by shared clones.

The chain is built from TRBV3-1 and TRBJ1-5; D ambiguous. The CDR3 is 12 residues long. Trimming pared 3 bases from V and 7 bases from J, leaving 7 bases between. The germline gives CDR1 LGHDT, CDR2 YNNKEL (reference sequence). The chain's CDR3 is CASSQDQQPQHF. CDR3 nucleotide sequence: TGTGCCAGCAGCCAGGACCAGCAGCCCCAGCATTTT. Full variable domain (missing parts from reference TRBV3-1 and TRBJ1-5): DTAVSQTPKYLVTQMGNDKSIKCEQNLGHDTMYWYKQDSKKFLKIMFSYNNKELIINETVPNRFSPKSPDKAHLNLHINSLELGDSAVYFCASSQDQQPQHFGDGTRLSIL.

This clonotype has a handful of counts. In DNA form, the CDR3 reads TGTGCCAGCAGCCAAGATCTGGCGCAGGGCACCTACGAGCAGTACTTC. This translates into CASSQDLAQGTYEQYF. This rearrangement joins TRBV4-2 to TRBJ2-7, with a weak D call TRBD1 (5 bases). This CDR3 spans 16 amino acids. Germline V lookup: CDR1 LGHNA, CDR2 YNFKEQ. V dropped 0 bases and J dropped 2 bases, with 14 bases sitting between them.

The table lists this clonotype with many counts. CDR3 nucleotides: TGTGCCAGCAGTGAAGCGGGGACCGTCCTTCAGTACTTC. Residues: CASSEAGTVLQYF. The rearrangement joins TRBV6-1 to TRBJ2-4; perhaps D is TRBD1 or TRBD2 (5 bases each). The V and J ends lost 0 bases and 11 bases respectively, with 11 bases between them. The CDR3 sequence is 13 residues long. Germline lookup yields CDR1 MNHNS and CDR2 SASEGT.

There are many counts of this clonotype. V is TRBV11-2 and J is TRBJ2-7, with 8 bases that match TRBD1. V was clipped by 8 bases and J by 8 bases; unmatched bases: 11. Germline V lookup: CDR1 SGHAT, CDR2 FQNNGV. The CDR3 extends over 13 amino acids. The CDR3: CASAWGQDVKQYF. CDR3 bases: TGTGCCAGCGCGTGGGGACAGGACGTCAAGCAGTACTTC.

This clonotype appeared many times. The CDR3, as DNA: TGTGCCAGCAGTTATCAGACAGGAGGAGAGACCCAGTACTTC. Translation gives CASSYQTGGETQYF. The genes are TRBV7-2 and TRBJ2-5; a possible D gene is TRBD1 (6 bases). The germline V and J ends were trimmed by 6 bases and 4 bases, with 15 bases remaining between them. This CDR3 has 14 amino acids. CDR1 is SGHTA, CDR2 FQGNSA, per germline.

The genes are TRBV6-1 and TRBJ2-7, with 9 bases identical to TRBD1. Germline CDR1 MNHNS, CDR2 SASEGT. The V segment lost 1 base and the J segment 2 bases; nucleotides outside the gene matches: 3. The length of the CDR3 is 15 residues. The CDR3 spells CASSEGRTGAYEQYF. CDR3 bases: TGTGCCAGCAGTGAAGGTCGGACAGGGGCCTACGAGCAGTACTTC.

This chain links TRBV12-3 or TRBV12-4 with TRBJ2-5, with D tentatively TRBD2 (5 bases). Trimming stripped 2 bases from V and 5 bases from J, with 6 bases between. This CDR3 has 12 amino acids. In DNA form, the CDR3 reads TGTGCCAGCAGTTTACCGGGGGAGACCCAGTACTTC. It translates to CASSLPGETQYF.

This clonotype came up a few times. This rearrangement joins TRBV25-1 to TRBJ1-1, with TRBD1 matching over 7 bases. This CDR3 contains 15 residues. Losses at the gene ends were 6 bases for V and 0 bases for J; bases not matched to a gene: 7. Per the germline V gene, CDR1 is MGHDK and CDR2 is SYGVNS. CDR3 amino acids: CASRTGAGMNTEAFF. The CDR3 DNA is TGTGCCAGCAGAACAGGGGCGGGGATGAACACTGAAGCTTTCTTT.

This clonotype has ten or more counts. CDR3 residues: CSVGVSGKTYEQYF. In DNA form, the CDR3 reads TGCAGCGTTGGTGTGAGCGGGAAGACCTACGAGCAGTACTTC. The chain uses TRBV29-1 and TRBJ2-7, with 7 bases that match TRBD2. Germline CDR1 is SQVTM and CDR2 is ANQGSEA. With 4 bases clipped from V and 2 bases from J, the junction kept 8 bases outside the gene matches. This CDR3 is built from 14 residues.

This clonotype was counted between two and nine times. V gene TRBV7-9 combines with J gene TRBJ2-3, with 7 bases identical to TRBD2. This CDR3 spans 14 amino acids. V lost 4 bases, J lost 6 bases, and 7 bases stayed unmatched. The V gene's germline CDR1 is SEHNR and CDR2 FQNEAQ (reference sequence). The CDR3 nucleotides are TGTGCCAGCAGCTCGGTGGACGGGAGGGATACGCAGTATTTT. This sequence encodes CASSSVDGRDTQYF.

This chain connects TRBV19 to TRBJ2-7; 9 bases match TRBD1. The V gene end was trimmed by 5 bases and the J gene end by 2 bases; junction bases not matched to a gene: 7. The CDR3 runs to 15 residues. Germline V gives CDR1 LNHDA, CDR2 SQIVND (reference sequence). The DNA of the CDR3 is TGTGCCAGTAGTGTATCGGGACAGGGCACCTACGAGCAGTACTTC. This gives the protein CASSVSGQGTYEQYF.

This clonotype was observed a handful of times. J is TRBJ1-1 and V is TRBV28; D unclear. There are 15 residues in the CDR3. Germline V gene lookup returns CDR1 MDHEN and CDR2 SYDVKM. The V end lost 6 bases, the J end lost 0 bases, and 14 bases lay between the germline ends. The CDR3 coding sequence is TGTGCCAGCAGCACGACCCCAGTCATGAACACTGAAGCTTTCTTT. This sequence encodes CASSTTPVMNTEAFF.

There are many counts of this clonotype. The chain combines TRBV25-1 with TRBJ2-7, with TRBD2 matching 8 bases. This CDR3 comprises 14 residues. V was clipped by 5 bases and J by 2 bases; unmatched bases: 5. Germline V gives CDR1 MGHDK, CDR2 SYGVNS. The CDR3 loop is CASSPGLAAYEQYF. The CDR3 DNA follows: TGTGCCAGCAGTCCCGGACTAGCCGCCTACGAGCAGTACTTC.

In DNA, the CDR3 is TGTGCCAGTTCCCGGAGGCGGCAAGAGACCCAGTACTTC. Residues: CASSRRRQETQYF. The chain recombines TRBV2 with TRBJ2-5, with D perhaps TRBD2 (5 bases). The V end lost 9 bases, the J end lost 2 bases, and 13 bases lay between the germline ends. CDR1 SNHLY and CDR2 FYNNEI come from the germline V gene. The CDR3 is 13 residues long. The whole variable domain, filled in from reference TRBV2 and TRBJ2-5, reads EPEVTQTPSHQVTQMGQEVILRCVPISNHLYFYWYRQILGQKVEFLVSFYNNEISEKSEIFDDQFSVERPDGSNFTLKIRSTKLEDSAMYFCASSRRRQETQYFGPGTRLLVL.

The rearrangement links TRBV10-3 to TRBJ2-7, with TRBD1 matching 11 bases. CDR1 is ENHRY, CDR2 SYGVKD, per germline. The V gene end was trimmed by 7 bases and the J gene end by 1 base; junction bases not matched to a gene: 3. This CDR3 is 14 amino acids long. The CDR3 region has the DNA TGTGCCATCACCCGGGACAGGGGGTCCTACGAGCAGTACTTC. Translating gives CAITRDRGSYEQYF.

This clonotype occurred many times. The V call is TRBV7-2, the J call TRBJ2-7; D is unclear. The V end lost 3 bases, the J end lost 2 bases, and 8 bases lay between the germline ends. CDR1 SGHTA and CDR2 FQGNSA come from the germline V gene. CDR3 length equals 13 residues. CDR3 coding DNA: TGTGCCAGCAGCTTCGACGGTACCTACGAGCAGTACTTC. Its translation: CASSFDGTYEQYF.

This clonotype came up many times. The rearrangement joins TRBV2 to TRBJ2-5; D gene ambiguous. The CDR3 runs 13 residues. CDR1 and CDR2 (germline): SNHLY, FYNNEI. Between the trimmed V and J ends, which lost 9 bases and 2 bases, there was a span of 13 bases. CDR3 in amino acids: CARASAPQETQYF. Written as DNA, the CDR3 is TGTGCCAGAGCTAGTGCCCCGCAAGAGACCCAGTACTTC.

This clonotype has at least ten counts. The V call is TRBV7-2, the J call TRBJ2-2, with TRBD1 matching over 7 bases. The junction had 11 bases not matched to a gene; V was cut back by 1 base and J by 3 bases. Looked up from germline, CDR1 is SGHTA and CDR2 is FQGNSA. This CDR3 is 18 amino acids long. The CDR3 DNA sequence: TGTGCCAGCAGCTTAGAATGGGAGCAGGGGGACGACACCGGGGAGCTGTTTTTT. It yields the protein CASSLEWEQGDDTGELFF.

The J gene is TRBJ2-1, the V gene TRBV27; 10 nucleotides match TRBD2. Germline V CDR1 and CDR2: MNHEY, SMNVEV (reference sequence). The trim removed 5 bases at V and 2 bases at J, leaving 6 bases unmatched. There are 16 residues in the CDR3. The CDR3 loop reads CASSTTGTSAYNEQFF. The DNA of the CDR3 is TGTGCCAGCAGTACAACCGGGACTAGCGCCTACAATGAGCAGTTCTTC.

CDR3 loop: CASSEAGAYNEQFF. The CDR3, as DNA: TGTGCCAGCAGCGAAGCAGGAGCCTACAATGAGCAGTTCTTC. The gene calls are TRBV9 and TRBJ2-1; D unresolved. V was pared by 3 bases and J by 2 bases, with 9 bases between. In germline, CDR1 is SGDLS, CDR2 YYNGEE. The CDR3 runs to 14 residues. The full variable domain, rest sourced from reference TRBV9 and TRBJ2-1, is DSGVTQTPKHLITATGQRVTLRCSPRSGDLSVYWYQQSLDQGLQFLIQYYNGEERAKGNILERFSAQQFPDLHSELNLSSLELGDSALYFCASSEAGAYNEQFFGPGTRLTVL.

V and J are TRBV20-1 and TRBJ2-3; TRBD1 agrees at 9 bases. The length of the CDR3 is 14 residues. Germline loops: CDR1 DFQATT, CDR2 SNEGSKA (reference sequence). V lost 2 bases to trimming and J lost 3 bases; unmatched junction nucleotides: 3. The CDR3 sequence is CSARPDRGTDTQYF. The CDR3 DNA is TGCAGTGCTAGACCGGACAGGGGAACAGATACGCAGTATTTT.

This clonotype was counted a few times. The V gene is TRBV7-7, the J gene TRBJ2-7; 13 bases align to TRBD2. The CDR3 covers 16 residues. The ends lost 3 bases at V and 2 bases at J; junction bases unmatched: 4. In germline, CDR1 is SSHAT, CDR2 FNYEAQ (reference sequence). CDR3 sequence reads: CASSLEGLAGTYEQYF. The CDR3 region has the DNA TGTGCCAGCAGCTTGGAGGGACTAGCGGGAACCTACGAGCAGTACTTC.

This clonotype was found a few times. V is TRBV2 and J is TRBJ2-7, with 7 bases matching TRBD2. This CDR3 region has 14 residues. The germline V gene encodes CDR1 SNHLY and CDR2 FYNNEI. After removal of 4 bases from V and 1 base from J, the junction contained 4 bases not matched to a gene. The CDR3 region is CASSALAESYEQYF. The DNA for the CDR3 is TGTGCCAGCAGTGCGCTAGCGGAGTCCTACGAGCAGTACTTC.